Listed below are T cell receptor beta chains from one sample, sequenced in a study of CD8 T cells in ankylosing spondylitis. TCRdb itself ran the 5' RACE reads through MiXCR, one entry per CDR3 protein. The profile shows about 39,000 distinct CDR3 sequences, 2.5% to 3.5% of them singletons. Material: blood, either unsorted or a sorted T cell fraction (not recorded which). All receptors come from a male donor with ankylosing spondylitis or in good health (not recorded which). Each CDR3 is given with its conserved first and last residue. A D gene is named only where the DNA matches it firmly. A clone size is listed for some rows: how often the clone was seen (once, few, many), or a class if it is expanded.

d_call: NA; v_call: TRBV9; cdr3_length: 18; j_call: TRBJ1-1; clone_size: many; cdr3_nt: TGTGCCAGCAGCGTAGAGGGGGGGGCGGCCTTCCTGAACACTGAAGCTTTCTTT; cdr3_aa: CASSVEGGAAFLNTEAFF
d_call: TRBD1; v_call: TRBV9; cdr3_length: 14; j_call: TRBJ2-3; clone_size: many; cdr3_nt: TGTGCCAGCAGCGTAGAGTACAGGGGAGATACGCAGTATTTT; cdr3_aa: CASSVEYRGDTQYF
d_call: NA; v_call: TRBV9; cdr3_length: 14; j_call: TRBJ2-3; clone_size: many; cdr3_nt: TGTGCCAGCAGCGTAGCACAGATTACAGATACGCAGTATTTT; cdr3_aa: CASSVAQITDTQYF
d_call: TRBD1; v_call: TRBV9; cdr3_length: 15; j_call: TRBJ1-5; clone_size: few; cdr3_nt: TGTGCCAGCAGCGCCGAGACAGGGATCAATCAGCCCCAGCATTTT; cdr3_aa: CASSAETGINQPQHF
d_call: TRBD2; v_call: TRBV9; cdr3_length: 17; j_call: TRBJ2-3; clone_size: many; cdr3_nt: TGTGCCAGCAGCCCCAAGCGAAGGCTAGCGGGGGCCCATACGCAGTATTTT; cdr3_aa: CASSPKRRLAGAHTQYF
d_call: NA; v_call: TRBV9; cdr3_length: 13; j_call: TRBJ1-1; clone_size: many; cdr3_nt: TGTGCCAGCAGCGTTAGAATGAACACTGAAGCTTTCTTT; cdr3_aa: CASSVRMNTEAFF
d_call: TRBD1; v_call: TRBV9; cdr3_length: 15; j_call: TRBJ1-3; clone_size: many; cdr3_nt: TGTGCCAGCAGCGGAGTGGGGGACAGTGGAAACACCATATATTTT; cdr3_aa: CASSGVGDSGNTIYF
d_call: TRBD1; v_call: TRBV9; cdr3_length: 15; j_call: TRBJ1-1; clone_size: many; cdr3_nt: TGTGCCAGCAGCGAGGGACAGGGTAAAGGCACTGAAGCTTTCTTT; cdr3_aa: CASSEGQGKGTEAFF
d_call: TRBD1; v_call: TRBV9; cdr3_length: 15; j_call: TRBJ2-2; clone_size: many; cdr3_nt: TGTGCCAGCAGCGTAGGGGACAGGAACACCGGGGAGCTGTTTTTT; cdr3_aa: CASSVGDRNTGELFF
d_call: NA; v_call: TRBV12-5; cdr3_length: 15; j_call: TRBJ1-5; clone_size: many; cdr3_nt: TGTGCTAGTGGTCCCTCTAAAGGTAAGGGACAGCCCCAGCATTTT; cdr3_aa: CASGPSKGKGQPQHF
d_call: NA; v_call: TRBV9; cdr3_length: 15; j_call: TRBJ2-1; clone_size: many; cdr3_nt: TGTGCCAGCAGCTATATAGCGGCACCCTACAATGAGCAGTTCTTC; cdr3_aa: CASSYIAAPYNEQFF
d_call: NA; v_call: TRBV9; cdr3_length: 16; j_call: TRBJ2-3; clone_size: many; cdr3_nt: TGTGCCAGCAGCGTAGAGGCGGTTCCTAGCACAGATACGCAGTATTTT; cdr3_aa: CASSVEAVPSTDTQYF
d_call: NA; v_call: TRBV9; cdr3_length: 16; j_call: TRBJ2-4; clone_size: many; cdr3_nt: TGTGCCAGCAGCTCACAGGGCAGGGCGGGAGAAAACATTCAGTACTTC; cdr3_aa: CASSSQGRAGENIQYF
d_call: NA; v_call: TRBV9; cdr3_length: 13; j_call: TRBJ2-1; clone_size: many; cdr3_nt: TGTGCCAGCAGTCGCGGGCTTGGCAATGAGCAGTTCTTC; cdr3_aa: CASSRGLGNEQFF
d_call: TRBD2; v_call: TRBV9; cdr3_length: 16; j_call: TRBJ2-2; clone_size: many; cdr3_nt: TGTGCCAGCAGCGTTGGACTAGCGGGAGTAAGCGGGGAGCTGTTTTTT; cdr3_aa: CASSVGLAGVSGELFF
d_call: NA; v_call: TRBV9; cdr3_length: 15; j_call: TRBJ1-2; clone_size: many; cdr3_nt: TGTGCCAGCAGCGTATCGGGCACCTCTGGCTATGGCTACACCTTC; cdr3_aa: CASSVSGTSGYGYTF
d_call: NA; v_call: TRBV9; cdr3_length: 13; j_call: TRBJ2-2; clone_size: medium-sized; cdr3_nt: TGTGCCAGCAGCCCCTTCGTCACCGGGGAGCTGTTTTTT; cdr3_aa: CASSPFVTGELFF
d_call: TRBD1; v_call: TRBV9; cdr3_length: 17; j_call: TRBJ2-2; clone_size: many; cdr3_nt: TGTGCCAGCAGTGAGACCGGGACAGAGATGAACACCGGGGAGCTGTTTTTT; cdr3_aa: CASSETGTEMNTGELFF
d_call: TRBD2; v_call: TRBV9; cdr3_length: 17; j_call: TRBJ2-1; clone_size: many; cdr3_nt: TGTGCCAGCAGCGGAGAAGCGGGACTAGCGGGATTTGATGAGCAGTTCTTC; cdr3_aa: CASSGEAGLAGFDEQFF
d_call: NA; v_call: TRBV9; cdr3_length: 15; j_call: TRBJ2-1; clone_size: many; cdr3_nt: TGTGCCAGCAGCGTAGGGGGAGGAAGAGACAATGAGCAGTTCTTC; cdr3_aa: CASSVGGGRDNEQFF
d_call: NA; v_call: TRBV9; cdr3_length: 15; j_call: TRBJ2-2; clone_size: many; cdr3_nt: TGTGCCAGCAGCGTAGCTATGACTAACACCGGGGAGCTGTTTTTT; cdr3_aa: CASSVAMTNTGELFF
d_call: NA; v_call: TRBV9; cdr3_length: 15; j_call: TRBJ1-5; clone_size: many; cdr3_nt: TGTGCCAGCAGCGCGACTGGGGGGAATTGGGAGCCCCAGCATTTT; cdr3_aa: CASSATGGNWEPQHF
d_call: TRBD1; v_call: TRBV9; cdr3_length: 17; j_call: TRBJ1-3; clone_size: many; cdr3_nt: TGTGCCAGCAGCGCCGGACAGGGCGGATTATCCGGAAACACCATATATTTT; cdr3_aa: CASSAGQGGLSGNTIYF
d_call: NA; v_call: TRBV9; cdr3_length: 15; j_call: TRBJ1-4; clone_size: NA; cdr3_nt: TGTGCCAGCAGCGTCGCTGGGTATGATAATGAAAAACTGTTTTTT; cdr3_aa: CASSVAGYDNEKLFF
d_call: NA; v_call: TRBV9; cdr3_length: 17; j_call: TRBJ2-1; clone_size: many; cdr3_nt: TGTGCCAGCAGCCCACGGCCTCAGCGGTCCTCCTACAATGAGCAGTTCTTC; cdr3_aa: CASSPRPQRSSYNEQFF
d_call: NA; v_call: TRBV9; cdr3_length: 15; j_call: TRBJ1-5; clone_size: many; cdr3_nt: TGTGCCAGCAGCGTAGACATAGGTGAGAATCAGCCCCAGCATTTT; cdr3_aa: CASSVDIGENQPQHF
d_call: NA; v_call: TRBV9; cdr3_length: 15; j_call: TRBJ2-3; clone_size: many; cdr3_nt: TGTGCCAGCAGCCCCCGCGTGGCTGGAACAGATACGCAGTATTTT; cdr3_aa: CASSPRVAGTDTQYF
d_call: TRBD1; v_call: TRBV9; cdr3_length: 15; j_call: TRBJ1-1; clone_size: many; cdr3_nt: TGTGCCAGCAGCAGACAGACAGGGGAAAACACTGAAGCTTTCTTT; cdr3_aa: CASSRQTGENTEAFF
d_call: NA; v_call: TRBV9; cdr3_length: 15; j_call: TRBJ1-6; clone_size: many; cdr3_nt: TGTGCCAGCAGCGTAAGCCCAGAGGGCAATTCACCCCTCCACTTT; cdr3_aa: CASSVSPEGNSPLHF
d_call: NA; v_call: TRBV9; cdr3_length: 16; j_call: TRBJ1-1; clone_size: many; cdr3_nt: TGTGCCAGCAGCGTAGGGGCAGGGAAAGGAGGCACTGAAGCTTTCTTT; cdr3_aa: CASSVGAGKGGTEAFF
d_call: TRBD1; v_call: TRBV9; cdr3_length: 15; j_call: TRBJ2-1; clone_size: many; cdr3_nt: TGTGCCAGCAGCGGGGGACAGGGTATCCGCAATGAGCAGTTCTTC; cdr3_aa: CASSGGQGIRNEQFF
d_call: NA; v_call: TRBV9; cdr3_length: 16; j_call: TRBJ2-5; clone_size: many; cdr3_nt: TGTGCCAGCAGCACAAGCCCGACCGTCAGCCAAGAGACCCAGTACTTC; cdr3_aa: CASSTSPTVSQETQYF
d_call: NA; v_call: TRBV9; cdr3_length: 14; j_call: TRBJ2-3; clone_size: many; cdr3_nt: TGTGCCAGCAGCTACGATAGAAGCACAGATACGCAGTATTTT; cdr3_aa: CASSYDRSTDTQYF
d_call: NA; v_call: TRBV9; cdr3_length: 15; j_call: TRBJ2-1; clone_size: many; cdr3_nt: TGTGCCAGCAGCGTAGGAAGGGGGGCTGGGGATGAGCAGTTCTTC; cdr3_aa: CASSVGRGAGDEQFF
d_call: TRBD2; v_call: TRBV9; cdr3_length: 14; j_call: TRBJ2-1; clone_size: many; cdr3_nt: TGTGCCAGCAGCGGGCCGGGGGGTTACAATGAGCAGTTCTTC; cdr3_aa: CASSGPGGYNEQFF
d_call: NA; v_call: TRBV9; cdr3_length: 15; j_call: TRBJ2-3; clone_size: NA; cdr3_nt: TGTGCCAGCAGCTCTCGGACGGCTAGCACAGATACGCAGTATTTT; cdr3_aa: CASSSRTASTDTQYF
d_call: NA; v_call: TRBV9; cdr3_length: 11; j_call: TRBJ2-3; clone_size: many; cdr3_nt: TGTGCCAGCAGGAGCACAGATACGCAGTATTTT; cdr3_aa: CASRSTDTQYF
d_call: NA; v_call: TRBV9; cdr3_length: 13; j_call: TRBJ1-1; clone_size: many; cdr3_nt: TGTGCCAGCAGCGTAGGAACAGACACTGAAGCTTTCTTT; cdr3_aa: CASSVGTDTEAFF
d_call: NA; v_call: TRBV9; cdr3_length: 15; j_call: TRBJ2-2; clone_size: many; cdr3_nt: TGTGCCAGCAGCTCGGACTCCCTCAACACCGGGGAGCTGTTTTTT; cdr3_aa: CASSSDSLNTGELFF
d_call: TRBD2; v_call: TRBV9; cdr3_length: 15; j_call: TRBJ2-5; clone_size: many; cdr3_nt: TGTGCCAGCAGCGCTCCTAGCGGGGGGAGAGAGACCCAGTACTTC; cdr3_aa: CASSAPSGGRETQYF
d_call: NA; v_call: TRBV9; cdr3_length: 12; j_call: TRBJ2-5; clone_size: many; cdr3_nt: TGTGCCAGCAGCCCCACCGGGGAGACCCAGTACTTC; cdr3_aa: CASSPTGETQYF
d_call: NA; v_call: TRBV9; cdr3_length: 15; j_call: TRBJ2-3; clone_size: many; cdr3_nt: TGTGCCAGCAGCCCCCAGGCCCTGGGCACAGATACGCAGTATTTT; cdr3_aa: CASSPQALGTDTQYF
d_call: NA; v_call: TRBV9; cdr3_length: 15; j_call: TRBJ1-5; clone_size: many; cdr3_nt: TGTGCCAGCAGCGTAGGAGTGGGAGGAGGCCAGCCCCAGCATTTT; cdr3_aa: CASSVGVGGGQPQHF
d_call: NA; v_call: TRBV9; cdr3_length: 11; j_call: TRBJ2-1; clone_size: NA; cdr3_nt: TGTGCCAGCAGCCACGACGGGAGCTTGTTCTTC; cdr3_aa: CASSHDGSLFF
d_call: TRBD1; v_call: TRBV9; cdr3_length: 15; j_call: TRBJ1-5; clone_size: many; cdr3_nt: TGTGCCAGCAGCGCCGGGACAGGGCACAATCAGCCCCAGCATTTT; cdr3_aa: CASSAGTGHNQPQHF
d_call: TRBD2; v_call: TRBV9; cdr3_length: 15; j_call: TRBJ2-5; clone_size: many; cdr3_nt: TGTGCCAGCAGCGTAGGTACTAGCGGGAGTGAGACCCAGTACTTC; cdr3_aa: CASSVGTSGSETQYF